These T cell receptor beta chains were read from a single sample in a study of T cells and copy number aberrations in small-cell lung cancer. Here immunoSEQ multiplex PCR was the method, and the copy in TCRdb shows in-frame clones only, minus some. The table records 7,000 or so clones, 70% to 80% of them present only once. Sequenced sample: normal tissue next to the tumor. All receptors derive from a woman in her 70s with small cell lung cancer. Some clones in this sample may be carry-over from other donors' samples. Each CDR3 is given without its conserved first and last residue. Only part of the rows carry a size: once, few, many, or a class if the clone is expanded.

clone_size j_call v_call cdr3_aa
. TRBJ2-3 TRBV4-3 ASSLRGGRASDTQY
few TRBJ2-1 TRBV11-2 ASSLGTSSSYNEQF
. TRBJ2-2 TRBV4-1 ASSQDRQGAQTGELF
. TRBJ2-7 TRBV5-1 ASSLIDRGYEQY
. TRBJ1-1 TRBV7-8 ASSLGAANTEAF
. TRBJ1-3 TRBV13 ASSFGRSGNTIY
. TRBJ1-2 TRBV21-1 ASSKPLLGGKDGYT
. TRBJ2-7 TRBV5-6 ASRGYGGDRDEQY
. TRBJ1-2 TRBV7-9 ASSLGGGLSFNYGYI
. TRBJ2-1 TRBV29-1 SVDLQTQYNEQF